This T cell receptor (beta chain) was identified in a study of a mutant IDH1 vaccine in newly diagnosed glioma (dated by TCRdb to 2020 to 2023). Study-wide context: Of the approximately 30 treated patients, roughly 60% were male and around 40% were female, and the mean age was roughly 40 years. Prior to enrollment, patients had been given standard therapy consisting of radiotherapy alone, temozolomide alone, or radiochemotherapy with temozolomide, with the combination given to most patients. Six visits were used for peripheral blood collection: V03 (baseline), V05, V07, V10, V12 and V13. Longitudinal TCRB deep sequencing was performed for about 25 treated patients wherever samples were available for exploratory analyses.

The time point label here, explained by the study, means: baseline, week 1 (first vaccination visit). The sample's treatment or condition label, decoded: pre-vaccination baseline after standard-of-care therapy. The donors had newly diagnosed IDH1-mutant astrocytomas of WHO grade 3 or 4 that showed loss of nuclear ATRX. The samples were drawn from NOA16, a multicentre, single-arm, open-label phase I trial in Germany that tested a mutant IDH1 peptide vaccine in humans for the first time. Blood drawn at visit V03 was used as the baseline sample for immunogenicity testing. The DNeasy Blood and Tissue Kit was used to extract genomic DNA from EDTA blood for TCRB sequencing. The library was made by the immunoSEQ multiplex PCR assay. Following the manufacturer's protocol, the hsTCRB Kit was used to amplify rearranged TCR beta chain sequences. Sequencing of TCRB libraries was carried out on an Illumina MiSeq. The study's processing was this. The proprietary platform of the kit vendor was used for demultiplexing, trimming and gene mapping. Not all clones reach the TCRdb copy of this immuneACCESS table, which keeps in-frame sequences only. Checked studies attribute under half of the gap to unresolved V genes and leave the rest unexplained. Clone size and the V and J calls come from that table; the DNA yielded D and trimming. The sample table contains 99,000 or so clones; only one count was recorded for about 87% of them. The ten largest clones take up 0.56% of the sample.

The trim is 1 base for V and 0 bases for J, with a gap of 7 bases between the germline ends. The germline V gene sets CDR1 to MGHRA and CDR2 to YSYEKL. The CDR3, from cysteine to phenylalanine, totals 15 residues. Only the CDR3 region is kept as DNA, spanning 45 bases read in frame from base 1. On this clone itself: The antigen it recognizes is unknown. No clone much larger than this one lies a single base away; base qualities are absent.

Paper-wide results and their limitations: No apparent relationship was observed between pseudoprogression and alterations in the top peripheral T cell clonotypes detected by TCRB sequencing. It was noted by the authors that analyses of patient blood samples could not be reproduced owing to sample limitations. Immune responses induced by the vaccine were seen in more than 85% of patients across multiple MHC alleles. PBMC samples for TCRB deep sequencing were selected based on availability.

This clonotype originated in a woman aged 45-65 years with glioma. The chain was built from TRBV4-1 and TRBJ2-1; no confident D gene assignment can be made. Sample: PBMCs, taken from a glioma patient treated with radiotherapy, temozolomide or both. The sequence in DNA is TGCGCCAGCAGCCAAGTAACGGGCTCCTACAATGAGCAGTTCTTC. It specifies CASSQVTGSYNEQFF.